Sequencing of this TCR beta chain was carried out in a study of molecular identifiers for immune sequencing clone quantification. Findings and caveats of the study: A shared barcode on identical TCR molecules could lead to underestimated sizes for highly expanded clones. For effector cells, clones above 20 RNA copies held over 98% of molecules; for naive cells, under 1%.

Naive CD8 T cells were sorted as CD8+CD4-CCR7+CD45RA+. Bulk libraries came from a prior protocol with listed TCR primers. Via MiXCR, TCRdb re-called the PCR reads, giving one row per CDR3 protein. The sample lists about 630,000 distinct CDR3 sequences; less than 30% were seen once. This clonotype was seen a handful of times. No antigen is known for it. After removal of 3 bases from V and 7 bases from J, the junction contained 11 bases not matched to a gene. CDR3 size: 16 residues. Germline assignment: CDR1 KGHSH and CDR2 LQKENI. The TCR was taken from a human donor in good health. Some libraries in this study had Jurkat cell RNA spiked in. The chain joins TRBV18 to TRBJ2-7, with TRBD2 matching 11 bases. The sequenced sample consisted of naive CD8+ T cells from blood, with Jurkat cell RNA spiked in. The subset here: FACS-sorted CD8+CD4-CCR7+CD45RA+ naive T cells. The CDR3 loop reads CASSPSGRALSGEQYF. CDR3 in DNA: TGTGCCAGCTCACCTAGCGGGAGGGCCCTTTCGGGGGAGCAGTACTTC.